Reported below is one TCR beta chain. The data were obtained in a study of blood T cell repertoires in COVID-19. Germline V gives CDR1 ENHRY, CDR2 SYGVKD. The CDR3 totals 13 residues. V was clipped by 9 bases and J by 10 bases; unmatched bases: 6. As processed by the authors: From reference gene primer amplification, estimates of nucleated cell counts were derived. The protocol was immunoSEQ multiplex PCR, while the TCRdb copy is restricted to in-frame clones and leaves out a portion. V, J and clone size derive from that table, while D and trimming were established from the DNA sequence. Here the sample spans under 450,000 clones, more than 75% being singletons. The cohort comprised adults aged about 18 to 89 years residing in around 25 US areas. Each participant's cohort was designated according to participant-reported clinical history.

The gene calls are TRBV10-3 and TRBJ2-1; 13 nucleotides line up with TRBD2. The material sequenced was PBMCs or T cells enriched from blood (not recorded which). The receptor's source is a young woman who had recovered from COVID-19. The CDR3 here is CAITSGGDREQFF. CDR3 in DNA: TGTGCCATTACTAGCGGGGGGGATCGCGAGCAGTTCTTC.